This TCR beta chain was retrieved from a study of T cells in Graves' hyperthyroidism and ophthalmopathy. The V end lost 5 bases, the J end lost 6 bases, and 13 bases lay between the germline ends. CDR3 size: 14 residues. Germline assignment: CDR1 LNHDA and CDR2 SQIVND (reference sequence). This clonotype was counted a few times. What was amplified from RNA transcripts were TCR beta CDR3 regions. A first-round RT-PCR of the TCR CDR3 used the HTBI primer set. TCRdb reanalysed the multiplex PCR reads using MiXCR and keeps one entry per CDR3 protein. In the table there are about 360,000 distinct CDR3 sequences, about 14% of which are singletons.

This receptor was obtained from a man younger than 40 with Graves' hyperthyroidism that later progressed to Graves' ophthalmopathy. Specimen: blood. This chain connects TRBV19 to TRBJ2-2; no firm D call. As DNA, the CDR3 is TGTGCCAGTAGTCCGCCTTATGTGGCCGGGGAGCTGTTTTTT. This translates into CASSPPYVAGELFF.